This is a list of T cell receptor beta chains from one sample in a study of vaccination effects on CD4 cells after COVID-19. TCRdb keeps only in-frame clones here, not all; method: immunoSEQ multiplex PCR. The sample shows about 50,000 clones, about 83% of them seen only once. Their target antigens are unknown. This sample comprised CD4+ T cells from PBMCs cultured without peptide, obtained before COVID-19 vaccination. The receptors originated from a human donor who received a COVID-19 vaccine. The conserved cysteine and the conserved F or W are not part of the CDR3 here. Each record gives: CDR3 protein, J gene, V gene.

cdr3_aa: ASSLTLAGIQETQY
j_call: TRBJ2-5
v_call: TRBV5-1

cdr3_aa: ASSFWDRGTGELF
j_call: TRBJ2-2
v_call: TRBV5-6

cdr3_aa: ASSLTEPNYGYT
j_call: TRBJ1-2
v_call: TRBV7-9

cdr3_aa: ASTTGTEAF
j_call: TRBJ1-1
v_call: TRBV12-3/TRBV12-4

cdr3_aa: ASSYYDRDNEQF
j_call: TRBJ2-1
v_call: TRBV6-2/TRBV6-3

cdr3_aa: ASSLGTDRSSPLH
j_call: TRBJ1-6
v_call: TRBV7-3

cdr3_aa: ASRSDFTGTDTQY
j_call: TRBJ2-3
v_call: TRBV5-1

cdr3_aa: ASSFRENRDVF
j_call: TRBJ1-4
v_call: TRBV5-6

cdr3_aa: ASSLTGTTAYNEQF
j_call: TRBJ2-1
v_call: TRBV18

cdr3_aa: ASSYRGPSEAF
j_call: TRBJ1-1
v_call: TRBV6-2/TRBV6-3

cdr3_aa: ASSLGFGNSGANVLT
j_call: TRBJ2-6
v_call: TRBV5-4

cdr3_aa: ASSITGANTDTQY
j_call: TRBJ2-3
v_call: TRBV6-5

cdr3_aa: ASSHQTGQTDGYT
j_call: TRBJ1-2
v_call: TRBV18

cdr3_aa: ASSLTGGGQPQH
j_call: TRBJ1-5
v_call: TRBV7-2

cdr3_aa: ASSLNRIGKTQY
j_call: TRBJ2-5
v_call: TRBV5-1

cdr3_aa: ASSPIEPRYTDTQY
j_call: TRBJ2-3
v_call: TRBV7-9

cdr3_aa: SGRTGEETQY
j_call: TRBJ2-5
v_call: TRBV29-1

cdr3_aa: ASSFQWGGQETQY
j_call: TRBJ2-5
v_call: TRBV11-2

cdr3_aa: ASRSSPGSSYNEQF
j_call: TRBJ2-1
v_call: TRBV28

cdr3_aa: ASSEAGTNQPQH
j_call: TRBJ1-5
v_call: TRBV6-1

cdr3_aa: ASSPLQDGTGYGYT
j_call: TRBJ1-2
v_call: TRBV11-2

cdr3_aa: ASSLRDSRSSGANVLT
j_call: TRBJ2-6
v_call: TRBV7-3

cdr3_aa: ASRSTGQGATDTQY
j_call: TRBJ2-3
v_call: TRBV19

cdr3_aa: ASSELETGELF
j_call: TRBJ2-2
v_call: TRBV10-1

cdr3_aa: ASSLPSTGHNEQF
j_call: TRBJ2-1
v_call: TRBV19

cdr3_aa: ASSGINANTGELF
j_call: TRBJ2-2
v_call: TRBV7-9

cdr3_aa: ASSQGGGYRGYT
j_call: TRBJ1-2
v_call: TRBV3-1/TRBV3-2

cdr3_aa: ASSLVGLAGETQY
j_call: TRBJ2-5
v_call: TRBV5-1

cdr3_aa: ATSPSGGATVSDTQY
j_call: TRBJ2-3
v_call: TRBV15

cdr3_aa: ASSQSGGVYEQF
j_call: TRBJ2-1
v_call: TRBV7-2

cdr3_aa: ASSTGLASNTGELF
j_call: TRBJ2-2
v_call: TRBV18

cdr3_aa: ASSLRVLAPGNTIY
j_call: TRBJ1-3
v_call: TRBV7-2

cdr3_aa: ASSPLQLLGSPLH
j_call: TRBJ1-6
v_call: TRBV25-1

cdr3_aa: ASSSPNRGENQPQH
j_call: TRBJ1-5
v_call: TRBV28

cdr3_aa: ASSLISSVNTGELF
j_call: TRBJ2-2
v_call: TRBV7-3

cdr3_aa: SVREGGQPQH
j_call: TRBJ1-5
v_call: TRBV29-1

cdr3_aa: ASSMGRGSVTEAF
j_call: TRBJ1-1
v_call: TRBV19

cdr3_aa: ATSDTQGITDTQY
j_call: TRBJ2-3
v_call: TRBV24-1

cdr3_aa: ASSINRGRPEAF
j_call: TRBJ1-1
v_call: TRBV19

cdr3_aa: ASSGDRSYT
j_call: TRBJ1-2
v_call: TRBV3-1/TRBV3-2

cdr3_aa: ASSLRQGDQETQY
j_call: TRBJ2-5
v_call: TRBV5-1

cdr3_aa: ASSLALGRGETQY
j_call: TRBJ2-5
v_call: TRBV11-2

cdr3_aa: SVDWGNTEAF
j_call: TRBJ1-1
v_call: TRBV29-1

cdr3_aa: ASSLSFHETQY
j_call: TRBJ2-5
v_call: TRBV27

cdr3_aa: ASRKRGSSYGYT
j_call: TRBJ1-2
v_call: TRBV14

cdr3_aa: ASSPAGISNQPQH
j_call: TRBJ1-5
v_call: TRBV6-6

cdr3_aa: ASSLSSLTQETQY
j_call: TRBJ2-5
v_call: TRBV5-4

cdr3_aa: ASSMGGGGRGWETQY
j_call: TRBJ2-5
v_call: TRBV19

cdr3_aa: SAGLTAGAF
j_call: TRBJ1-1
v_call: TRBV29-1